Presented here are 21 T cell receptor beta chains from one specimen sequenced in a study of beta chain features in type 1 diabetes. Every bit of the isolated RNA underwent reverse transcription, so sequencing read expressed TCRB transcripts. Method: immunoSEQ multiplex PCR; TCRdb's copy keeps in-frame clones and lacks some. The data contain some 200,000 clones, 11% of them seen just once; the ten biggest clones take up 1% to 1.5%. Sequencing was carried out using central memory CD4+ T cells from blood. The receptors were sampled from a man younger than 35 in good health.

Notes on this clone: The conserved final phenylalanine or tryptophan is absent from the CDR3, which likely points to a read error. No DNA is shown, since the ends of the CDR3 on it are uncertain; the CDR3 is the one TCRdb lists. The CDR3 region is CATSRDLARIPTS. The V and J genes are TRBV15 and TRBJ1-2; the DNA was not used to check the table's D call, TRBD1. The CDR3 numbers 13 amino acids, ends counted. Germline CDR1 reads LNHNV; CDR2 reads YYDKDF (reference sequence).

This clone came up many times. The sample holds other DNA sequences that translate to the same CDR3. The rearrangement links TRBV5-1 to TRBJ2-5; D not resolved. V was cut by 2 bases and J by 2 bases, with 4 bases left in between. Germline V gene sequence: CDR1 SGHRS, CDR2 YFSETQ. The CDR3 has 12 amino acids. The CDR3 nucleotides are TGCGCCAGCAGCTTCGATCAAGAGACCCAGTACTTC. Its protein is CASSFDQETQYF.

The table lists this clone with a few counts. The V and J genes are TRBV15 and TRBJ1-5; TRBD1 aligns across 7 bases. The V gene end was trimmed by 3 bases and the J gene end by 5 bases; junction bases not matched to a gene: 7. This CDR3 is built from 15 residues. Germline V lookup: CDR1 LNHNV, CDR2 YYDKDF (reference sequence). CDR3 loop: CATSSVQGLHQPQHF. The CDR3 DNA reads TGTGCCACCAGCAGTGTACAGGGGCTCCATCAGCCCCAGCATTTT.

The V gene is TRBV7-2, the J gene TRBJ2-2, with no clear D. Germline V gene lookup returns CDR1 SGHTA and CDR2 FQGNSA. This CDR3 is 15 amino acids long. V lost 1 base to trimming and J lost 0 bases, with 6 bases between them. The DNA for the CDR3 is TGTGCCAGCAGCTTAGATTGGACGAACACCGGGGAGCTGTTTTTT. This gives the protein CASSLDWTNTGELFF.

There are many counts of this clone. This sequence joins TRBV15 and TRBJ2-7; D is ambiguous. V was shortened by 3 bases and J by 7 bases, with 10 bases between the two germline ends. The CDR3 is 12 amino acids. Germline V gene sequence: CDR1 LNHNV, CDR2 YYDKDF (reference sequence). For the CDR3, the DNA is TGTGCCACCAGCAGGGACGGTTTTGAGCAGTACTTC. Protein product: CATSRDGFEQYF.

The chain links TRBV30 to TRBJ1-2; possibly TRBD1 for D (6 bases). The CDR3 totals 13 residues. V lost 5 bases and J 1 base, leaving 11 bases between the germline ends. Germline-derived CDR1 and CDR2 are GTSNPN and SVGIG (reference sequence). CDR3 sequence reads: CAWGDNFNYGYTF. CDR3 nucleotide sequence: TGTGCCTGGGGGGACAACTTTAACTATGGCTACACCTTC.

This clone has only a few counts. The V call is TRBV5-5, the J call TRBJ2-7, with no clear D. Deletions cut 4 bases from V and 2 bases from J, with 13 bases between. CDR1 and CDR2 from the germline V gene are SGHKS and YYEKEE (reference sequence). CDR3 size: 14 residues. In DNA form, the CDR3 reads TGTGCCAGCAGCCGAGGAGACGGCGCCTACGAGCAGTACTTC. Translated: CASSRGDGAYEQYF.

The rearrangement joins TRBV7-9 to TRBJ1-2; D gene unclear. V lost 0 bases, J lost 8 bases, and 10 bases lay in between. There are 13 residues in the CDR3. CDR1 SEHNR and CDR2 FQNEAQ come from the germline V gene (reference sequence). The CDR3 here is CASSLAGSGGYTF. The CDR3 nucleotides are TGTGCCAGCAGCTTAGCGGGGTCCGGGGGCTACACCTTC.

About this clone: The same CDR3 can be traced to other DNA sequences in this sample. This rearrangement joins TRBV29-1 to TRBJ2-1, with D possibly TRBD1 on 5 matching bases. Per germline, CDR1 SQVTM and CDR2 ANQGSEA. The ends were cut back, 3 bases at V and 3 bases at J, with 12 bases in the middle. The CDR3 is made up of 14 amino acids. The CDR3 DNA follows: TGCAGCGTTGATAGGACATCGGGCTACAATGAGCAGTTCTTC. It specifies CSVDRTSGYNEQFF.

Concerning this clone itself: Possible read error: a much larger clone is one base away. This same CDR3 is encoded by further DNA sequences in the sample. The chain couples TRBV7-2 to TRBJ2-7; D is ambiguous. Trimming shortened V by 3 bases and J by 1 base, and 1 base separated the two germline ends. The CDR3 is 11 residues long. CDR1 is SGHTA and CDR2 is FQGNSA in the germline V gene. CDR3: CASSLSYEQYF. In DNA, the CDR3 is TGTGCCAGCAGCTTGTCCTACGAGCAGTACTTC.

V gene TRBV7-2 combines with J gene TRBJ2-5; possibly TRBD1 or TRBD2 for D (5 bases each). This CDR3 has 14 residues. Germline-derived CDR1 and CDR2 are SGHTA and FQGNSA. V lost 4 bases and J 9 bases, leaving 18 bases between the germline ends. CDR3 coding DNA: TGTGCCAGCAGCTCCCCGGGACGGACCGGCGCCCAGTACTTC. It is translated as CASSSPGRTGAQYF. Drawing the rest from reference TRBV7-2 and TRBJ2-5, the complete variable domain is GAGVSQSPSNKVTEKGKDVELRCDPISGHTALYWYRQSLGQGLEFLIYFQGNSAPDKSGLPSDRFSAERTGGSVSTLTIQRTQQEDSAVYLCASSSPGRTGAQYFGPGTRLLVL.

This chain joins TRBV29-1 and TRBJ2-5; D remains ambiguous. The CDR3 consists of 12 residues. With 4 bases removed from V and 5 bases from J, the gap between germline ends came to 11 bases. Germline V gene lookup returns CDR1 SQVTM and CDR2 ANQGSEA. The CDR3 nucleotides read TGCAGCGTTGGGTCTGGTTCGGAGACCCAGTACTTC. This codes for CSVGSGSETQYF.

This clone was observed many times. This sequence joins TRBV7-9 and TRBJ2-3; D may be TRBD1 (6 bases). Germline assignment: CDR1 SEHNR and CDR2 FQNEAQ (reference sequence). This CDR3 has 15 residues. Trimming removed 5 bases from V and 7 bases from J, with 19 bases in between. The CDR3 reads CASSPPGHIGNTQYF. In nucleotides, the CDR3 is TGTGCCAGCAGCCCCCCGGGACACATAGGGAATACGCAGTATTTT.

The J gene is TRBJ2-7, the V gene TRBV7-8; D perhaps matches TRBD1 (6 bases). Between the trimmed V and J ends, which lost 5 bases and 2 bases, there was a span of 13 bases. The CDR3 consists of 14 residues. CDR1 and CDR2 from the germline V gene are SGHVS and FQNEAQ. CDR3 DNA: TGTGCCAGCAGCGCTACAGGGAGCACCTACGAGCAGTACTTC. The encoded protein is CASSATGSTYEQYF.

This clone appeared a few times. The rearrangement joins TRBV7-3 to TRBJ2-6, with 7 bases matching TRBD2. CDR1 is SGHTA and CDR2 is FQGTGA in the germline V gene. Trimming removed 1 base from V and 0 bases from J; junction bases left unmatched: 6. This CDR3 is 18 amino acids long. The CDR3 DNA follows: TGTGCCAGCAGCTTAAGTCTAGCGGCTTACTCTGGGGCCAACGTCCTGACTTTC. Protein sequence: CASSLSLAAYSGANVLTF.

This clone appeared a few times. V is TRBV6-1 and J is TRBJ2-7; 7 bases align to TRBD1. The CDR3 covers 10 residues. J gave up 7 bases and V 8 bases, and 2 bases lay outside the gene matches. CDR1 is MNHNS and CDR2 is SASEGT in the germline V gene. The CDR3 reads CASRQGEQYF. The CDR3 bases are TGTGCCAGCCGACAGGGAGAGCAGTACTTC.

This chain connects TRBV5-1 to TRBJ1-1, with TRBD1 as a possible D gene (5 bases). Trimming took 0 bases from V and 2 from J, leaving 11 bases between them. The CDR3 spans 15 residues. Germline V CDR1 and CDR2: SGHRS, YFSETQ. In nucleotides, the CDR3 is TGCGCCAGCAGCTTGGCCGGGGGAGGAAACACTGAAGCTTTCTTT. As protein: CASSLAGGGNTEAFF.

This clone was seen only a few times. The rearrangement joins TRBV10-3 to TRBJ1-5; 11 bases agree with TRBD1. CDR1 and CDR2 (germline): ENHRY, SYGVKD. V lost 2 bases, J lost 6 bases, and 3 bases stayed unmatched. The CDR3 length is 15 residues. Here the CDR3 DNA reads TGTGCCATCAGTGAGGGGGACAGGGGGAGTCAGCCCCAGCATTTT. This translates into CAISEGDRGSQPQHF.

There are many counts of this clone. V and J are TRBV21-1 and TRBJ1-1. TRBV21-1 is noted as a pseudogene. CDR3 length equals 15 residues. CDR3 bases: TGTGCCAGCACCAACAGGACCCCCCGGACGGGCGAGGGTTTCTTT. Amino acid sequence: CASTNRTPRTGEGFF.

V and J are TRBV7-9 and TRBJ2-3; D might be TRBD2 (5 bases). CDR1 SEHNR and CDR2 FQNEAQ come from the germline V gene (reference sequence). Deletions cut 6 bases from V and 3 bases from J, with 10 bases between. The CDR3 loop spans 13 amino acids. DNA for the CDR3: TGTGCCAGCAGGGGCACGGGAACAGATACGCAGTATTTT. Its protein is CASRGTGTDTQYF.

This clone has just a few counts. J is TRBJ1-5 and V is TRBV28; D gene uncertain. Trimming removed 6 bases at V and 0 bases at J, with 15 bases between. The CDR3 has 16 residues. Germline CDR1 is MDHEN and CDR2 is SYDVKM. CDR3 sequence reads: CASSPAAGYSNQPQHF. In DNA, the CDR3 is TGTGCCAGCAGCCCCGCGGCTGGTTATAGCAATCAGCCCCAGCATTTT.